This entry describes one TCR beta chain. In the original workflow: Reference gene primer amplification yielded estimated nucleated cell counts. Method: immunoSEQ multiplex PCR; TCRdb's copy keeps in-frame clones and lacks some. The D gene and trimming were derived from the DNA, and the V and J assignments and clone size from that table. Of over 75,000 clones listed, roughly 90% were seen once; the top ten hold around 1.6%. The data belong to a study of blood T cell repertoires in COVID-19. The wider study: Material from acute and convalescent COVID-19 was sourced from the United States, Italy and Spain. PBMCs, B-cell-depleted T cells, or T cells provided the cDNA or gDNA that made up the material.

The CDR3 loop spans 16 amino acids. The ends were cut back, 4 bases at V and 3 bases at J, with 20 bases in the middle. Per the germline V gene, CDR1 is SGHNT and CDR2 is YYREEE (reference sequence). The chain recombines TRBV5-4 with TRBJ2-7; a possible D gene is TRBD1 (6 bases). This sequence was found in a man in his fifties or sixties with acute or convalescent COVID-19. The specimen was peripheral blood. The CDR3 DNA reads TGTGCCAGCAGCCCGAAACAGGGCAGGGAATTCTACGAGCAGTACTTC. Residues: CASSPKQGREFYEQYF.